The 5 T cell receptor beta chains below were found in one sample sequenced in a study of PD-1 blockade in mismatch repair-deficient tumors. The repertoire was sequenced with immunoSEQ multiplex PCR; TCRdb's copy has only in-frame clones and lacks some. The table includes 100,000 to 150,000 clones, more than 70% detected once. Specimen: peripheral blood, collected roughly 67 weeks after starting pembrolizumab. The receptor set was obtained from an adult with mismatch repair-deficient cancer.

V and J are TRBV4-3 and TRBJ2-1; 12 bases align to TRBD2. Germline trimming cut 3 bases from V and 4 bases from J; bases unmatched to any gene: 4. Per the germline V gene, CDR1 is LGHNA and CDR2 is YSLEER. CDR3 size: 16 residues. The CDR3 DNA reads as TGCGCCAGCAGCCATGGACTAGCGGGGCCATACAATGAGCAGTTCTTC. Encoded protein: CASSHGLAGPYNEQFF.

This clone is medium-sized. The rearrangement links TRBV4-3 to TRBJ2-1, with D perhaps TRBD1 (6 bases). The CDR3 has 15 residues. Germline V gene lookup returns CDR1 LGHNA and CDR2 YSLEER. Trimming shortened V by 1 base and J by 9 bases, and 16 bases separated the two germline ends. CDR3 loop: CASSQALDSVVEQFF. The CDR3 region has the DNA TGCGCCAGCAGCCAAGCCCTGGACAGTGTGGTTGAGCAGTTCTTC.

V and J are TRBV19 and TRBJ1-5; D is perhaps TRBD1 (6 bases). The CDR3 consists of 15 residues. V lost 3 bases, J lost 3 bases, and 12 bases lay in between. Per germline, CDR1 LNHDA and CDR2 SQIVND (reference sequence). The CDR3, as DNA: TGTGCCAGTAGTATGTTGGACAGCTTCAATCAGCCCCAGCATTTT. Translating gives CASSMLDSFNQPQHF.

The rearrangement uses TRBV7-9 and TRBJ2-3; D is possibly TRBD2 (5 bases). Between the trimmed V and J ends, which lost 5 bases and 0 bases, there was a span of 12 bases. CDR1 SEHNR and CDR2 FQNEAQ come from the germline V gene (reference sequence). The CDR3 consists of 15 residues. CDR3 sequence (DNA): TGTGCCAGCAGCCCGGACTCCTCTAGCACAGATACGCAGTATTTT. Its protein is CASSPDSSSTDTQYF.

The CDR3 coding sequence is TGTGCCAGCAGTTTAGTGGGGGACTACGAGCAGTACTTC. Translated: CASSLVGDYEQYF. The chain carries TRBV28 and TRBJ2-7; D might be TRBD1 or TRBD2, each matching 5 bases. Germline V lookup: CDR1 MDHEN, CDR2 SYDVKM. This CDR3 contains 13 residues. Between the trimmed V and J ends, which lost 2 bases and 3 bases, there was a span of 8 bases.